This is a list of T cell receptor beta chains from one sample in a study of T cell responses to AZD1222 COVID-19 vaccine. TCRdb's table, derived via immunoSEQ multiplex PCR, lists solely in-frame clones and lacks some. Found here are some 170,000 clones, about 88% of them singletons; the top ten hold 1.5% to 2%. Specimen: peripheral blood, collected on day 0 of AZD1222 vaccination. Receptors were obtained from an adult in good health. The CDR3 runs from the conserved cysteine through the conserved F or W. The D gene is left open where the match is weak. Some rows have no size entry. The others give once, few or many, or a class for an expanded clone.

TRBV18	once	TRBD2	TRBJ2-5	TGTGCCAGCTCACCGATAACTAGCGGGTTACAAGAGACCCAGTACTTC	CASSPITSGLQETQYF
TRBV6-5	few	NA	TRBJ1-1	TGTGCCAGCAGTCAGGGAAAGAGGAACACTGAAGCTTTCTTT	CASSQGKRNTEAFF
TRBV2	NA	NA	TRBJ1-5	TGTGCCAGCAGTCCCGGGTCAGCACTTCAGGGGCCCCAGCATTTT	CASSPGSALQGPQHF
TRBV6-2/TRBV6-3	few	NA	TRBJ2-7	TGTGCCAGCAGTTACACCTCTTTCGAGCAGTACTTC	CASSYTSFEQYF
TRBV28	NA	NA	TRBJ1-3	TGTGCCAGCAGTTTATACAGGGCTGGAAACACCATATATTTT	CASSLYRAGNTIYF
TRBV5-1	NA	NA	TRBJ2-5	TGCGCCAGCCAAGACGGTGGGGGTGGCCAGTACTTC	CASQDGGGGQYF
TRBV27	NA	NA	TRBJ1-6	TGTGCCAGCAGACCGCAACAGGGTTTCTATAATTCACCCCTCCACTTT	CASRPQQGFYNSPLHF
TRBV5-4	NA	NA	TRBJ1-5	TGTGCCAGCAGCTTGGACGGCAGGGCTCAGCCCCAGCATTTT	CASSLDGRAQPQHF
TRBV28	NA	TRBD1	TRBJ1-5	TGTGCCAGCAGGGGACAGGGGAGCAATAGCAATCAGCCCCAGCATTTT	CASRGQGSNSNQPQHF
TRBV24-1	NA	NA	TRBJ1-2	TGTGCCACCAGGGACACTAACTATGGCTACACCTTC	CATRDTNYGYTF
TRBV7-9	NA	NA	TRBJ1-6	TGTGCCAGCAGCTTATGGGGGAGTAATTCACCCCTCCACTTT	CASSLWGSNSPLHF